This T cell receptor beta chain emerged from a study of CD8+ T cells in alopecia areata. Germline V gives CDR1 MGHDK, CDR2 SYGVNS. This CDR3 contains 17 residues. With 4 bases clipped from V and 5 bases from J, the junction kept 17 bases outside the gene matches. Extraction of RNA preceded its reverse transcription into cDNA, which served as the sequencing template. The assay was immunoSEQ multiplex PCR, and TCRdb's table has in-frame clones only and misses some. The data hold about 64,000 clones, with roughly 46% observed a single time. This clone was seen a single time. The J gene is TRBJ2-7, the V gene TRBV25-1, with TRBD1 matching over 7 bases. The specimen sequenced was NKG2D-low CD8+ T cells sorted from blood. The receptor was isolated from a human donor with alopecia areata. CDR3 sequence: CASSVHARQGFYDEQYF. The CDR3 coding sequence is TGTGCCAGCAGTGTCCACGCTCGACAGGGCTTCTATGACGAGCAGTACTTC.